Sequencing of this TCR beta chain was carried out in a study of blood T cell repertoires in COVID-19 (dated by TCRdb to about 2020). At the level of the whole study: Collaborator samples came from the United States, Italy and Spain and covered acute and convalescent phases of COVID-19. The prospective study material was composed of cDNA or gDNA derived from T cells, B-cell-depleted T cells, or PBMCs. Subjects who had been exposed to COVID-19, were actively infected with it, or had recovered from it provided the deeply sampled blood TCRbeta repertoires that made up the dataset. The repertoires were made available in a free public database intended to serve as a resource for research on the immune response to SARS-CoV-2. The samples were drawn from two sources: the first 160 participants of the ongoing ImmuneRACE study, and 1,000 to 1,500 subjects contributed by 6 global collaborators. Sample metadata almost always included a de-identified subject ID, COVID-19 status, age in years and sex. Where available, HLA class I and class II types were obtained from metadata supplied by the sample provider rather than from assay-based typing.

Worth noting for this clone: It has no known antigen specificity. Within one base of it there is no much larger clone, and no base qualities were kept. Other DNA sequences in this sample translate to the same CDR3.

V loses 6 bases at its end and J loses 3 bases; junction bases beyond the gene matches: 5. CDR1 KGHSH and CDR2 LQKENI were looked up in the germline V gene. Measured from the cysteine to the phenylalanine, the CDR3 is 14 residues long. Only the CDR3 part of the read is kept: 42 bases, read in frame from the first base. Overall results and qualifications from the work: How much clinical and demographic metadata was included differed by source and by participant, and the metadata was provided uncurated.

In the prospective study, participants were roughly 18 to 100 years old, resided in about two dozen geographic areas of the United States, and were enrolled through a virtual design. Cohort assignment in the prospective study relied on participant-reported clinical history from a screening survey and a study questionnaire. Exposed participants had been in contact with someone with a PCR-confirmed or clinician-diagnosed COVID-19 case within 2 weeks of study entry. Mobile phlebotomists in the prospective study collected whole blood, serum and a nasopharyngeal or oropharyngeal swab from every participant. Participants in the prospective study had the option to provide additional blood draws and questionnaires over a 2-month period. Prospective study blood samples were shipped either frozen or at room temperature before DNA extraction. TCRbeta CDR3 regions were amplified from genomic DNA by means of the immunoSEQ Assay, a bias-controlled multiplex PCR. The paper's data handling went like this. The number of nucleated cells in each sample was estimated from the amplification of reference gene primers within the assay. To quantify the absolute abundance of each unique TCRbeta CDR3 rearrangement, sequence reads were collapsed and filtered. For each sample, productive Simpson clonality was calculated by taking the square root of Simpson's diversity index across productive rearrangements. The table comes from immuneACCESS by way of TCRdb, which keeps in-frame sequences with V and J called. Part of the clones is missing from these tables; in studies checked, under half for an unresolved V gene and the rest for unknown reasons. The DNA gave D and trimming, while V, J and clone size come from that table. The sample table contains roughly 400,000 clones; only one count was recorded for around nine tenths of them. The ten largest make up approximately 1.5% of the sample.

The clonotype originates from a young woman who had been exposed to COVID-19. The rearrangement combines TRBV18 with TRBJ2-7; 10 bases in between match TRBD1. Input material: PBMCs or T cells enriched from blood (not recorded which). In nucleotides, the sequence is TGTGCCAGCTCCCTCGGGACAGGGGTCTACGAGCAGTACTTC. This gives the protein CASSLGTGVYEQYF.